This TCR beta chain was recorded in a study of Ad26.COV2.S vaccination and SARS-CoV-2 variants. V was pared by 1 base and J by 0 bases, with 10 bases between. The CDR3 is 15 residues long. CDR1 is SGHNT, CDR2 YYREEE, per germline (reference sequence). Treatment of the sample: some 20 received Ad26.COV2.S at low or high dose, single or two shots; about 5 received placebo; per-sample allocation not given. Sampling was performed 63 days after the first vaccine or placebo injection. Ad26 vector vaccine expressed Wuhan-strain SARS-CoV-2 spike. TCRdb keeps only in-frame clones here, not all; method: immunoSEQ multiplex PCR. The table has about 350,000 clones, around 86% seen once.

The specimen comprised peripheral blood, sampled in a trial of Ad26.COV2.S vaccine versus placebo. This receptor was taken from a person between 18 and 65 years old who received the Ad26.COV2.S COVID-19 vaccine or a placebo. This chain links TRBV5-4 with TRBJ1-1, with D perhaps TRBD1 (5 bases). Here the CDR3 reads CASSLQGNLNTEAFF. The CDR3 bases are TGTGCCAGCAGCTTGCAGGGAAACCTGAACACTGAAGCTTTCTTT.